The next 15 T cell receptor beta chains were all read from a single sample in a study of molecular identifiers for immune sequencing clone quantification (dated by TCRdb to the late 2010s). Libraries were prepared through PCR. Reads for this sample came from a NextSeq 500. Using fastp trimming at Q25 and MiXCR clonotype assembly, TCRdb reanalyzed the public sequencing data and kept in-frame beta chains. Identical CDR3 proteins give one entry, which carries the most common genes and DNA. Present in this sample are tens of thousands of distinct CDR3 sequences, 20% to 30% of which were seen just once. The top ten clonotypes cover about 0.8% of the sample. The sample taken for sequencing was naive CD8+ T cells from blood, with Jurkat cell RNA spiked in. The sample's cell subset or site label is to be understood as: FACS-sorted CD8+CD4-CCR7+CD45RA+ naive T cells. All receptors come from a human donor in good health. Some libraries in this study had Jurkat cell RNA spiked in.

This clonotype was observed a few times. This may be a read error, as it is one base from a much larger clone. This chain joins TRBV7-6 and TRBJ2-7; 7 bases line up with TRBD2. CDR1 is SGHVS and CDR2 is FNYEAQ in the germline V gene. The CDR3 has 16 amino acids. Trimming cost V 5 bases and J 0 bases; bases outside gene matches: 10. This CDR3 is CASSPDGGYRSYEQYF. The CDR3, as DNA: TGTGCCAGCAGCCCGGACGGGGGGTACCGCTCCTACGAGCAGTACTTC.

In its sample, this clonotype was seen many times. The chain combines TRBV7-2 with TRBJ1-1; D uncertain. Trimming left V 1 base short and J 1 base short, with 10 bases between. The germline V gene encodes CDR1 SGHTA and CDR2 FQGNSA. The CDR3 has 15 residues. Here the CDR3 DNA reads TGTGCCAGCAGCTTAGAGTGGGGTTGGAACACTGAAGCTTTCTTT. This codes for CASSLEWGWNTEAFF.

Turning to this clonotype: This clone may be a read error of a much larger clone one base away. The rearrangement uses TRBV2 and TRBJ2-3; perhaps TRBD1 as D (7 bases). Germline V lookup: CDR1 SNHLY, CDR2 FYNNEI. The CDR3 has 12 residues. Deletions cut 11 bases from V and 4 bases from J, with 13 bases between. CDR3: CARGTEADTQYF. The CDR3 nucleotides are TGTGCCCGCGGGACAGAGGCAGATACGCAGTATTTT. Drawing the rest from reference TRBV2 and TRBJ2-3, the complete variable domain is EPEVTQTPSHQVTQMGQEVILRCVPISNHLYFYWYRQILGQKVEFLVSFYNNEISEKSEIFDDQFSVERPDGSNFTLKIRSTKLEDSAMYFCARGTEADTQYFGPGTRLTVL.

The sample holds a few counts of this clonotype. CDR3 sequence: CASSYALAGDRTGELFF. CDR3 coding DNA: TGTGCCAGCAGTTACGCACTAGCGGGAGACCGGACCGGGGAGCTGTTTTTT. The V and J genes are TRBV6-2 or TRBV6-3 and TRBJ2-2; 11 positions agree with TRBD2. The CDR3 covers 17 residues. V shed 2 bases, J shed 5 bases, and the junction held 7 bases outside the gene matches. Germline CDR1 reads MNHEY; CDR2 reads SVGEGT.

J is TRBJ1-5 and V is TRBV7-8, with 7 positions matching TRBD1. Per germline, CDR1 SGHVS and CDR2 FQNEAQ. The CDR3 consists of 14 residues. The V and J ends lost 4 bases and 2 bases, in that order; junction bases with no gene match: 2. CDR3 in amino acids: CASSYRGGNQPQHF. The CDR3 DNA reads as TGTGCCAGCAGCTACAGGGGTGGCAATCAGCCCCAGCATTTT. The whole variable domain, remainder taken from reference TRBV7-8 and TRBJ1-5, is GAGVSQSPRYKVAKRGQDVALRCDPISGHVSLFWYQQALGQGPEFLTYFQNEAQLDKSGLPSDRFFAERPEGSVSTLKIQRTQQEDSAVYLCASSYRGGNQPQHFGDGTRLSIL.

This clonotype was observed at least ten times. This chain connects TRBV7-9 to TRBJ1-2; tentatively, D is TRBD1 (5 bases). The length of the CDR3 is 15 residues. The V end lost 1 base, the J end lost 0 bases, and 9 bases lay between the germline ends. Germline-derived CDR1 and CDR2 are SEHNR and FQNEAQ (reference sequence). The CDR3 DNA sequence: TGTGCCAGCAGCTTAGGACAGCCAACTAACTATGGCTACACCTTC. Translated: CASSLGQPTNYGYTF.

This clonotype was counted many times. The rearrangement uses TRBV6-6 and TRBJ2-7, with 8 positions matching TRBD2. The V gene's germline CDR1 is MNHNY and CDR2 SVGAGI (reference sequence). This CDR3 is 13 amino acids long. V lost 8 bases, J lost 3 bases, and 6 bases stayed unmatched. In nucleotides, the CDR3 is TGTGCCAGCCAAGCGGGAGCGGGCTACGAGCAGTACTTC. Amino acids: CASQAGAGYEQYF.

Details on this clonotype: This sequence may be a read error, since a much larger clone differs from it by one base. Without the conserved terminal phenylalanine or tryptophan, this CDR3 likely stems from a read error. This sequence joins TRBV5-1 and TRBJ2-7; D tentatively reads TRBD1 or TRBD2 (6 bases each). Deletions cut 3 bases from V and 0 bases from J, with 13 bases between. Germline V lookup: CDR1 SGHRS, CDR2 YFSETQ. This CDR3 is built from 15 residues. Here the CDR3 reads CASSSGGSASYEQYL. The DNA of the CDR3 is TGCGCCAGCAGCTCCGGGGGCAGTGCCTCCTACGAGCAGTACCTC.

The chain joins TRBV27 to TRBJ2-5, with D perhaps matching TRBD1 or TRBD2 (6 bases each). In germline, CDR1 is MNHEY, CDR2 SMNVEV (reference sequence). The CDR3 runs 14 residues. Trimming pared 5 bases from V and 6 bases from J, leaving 16 bases between. CDR3 coding DNA: TGTGCCAGCAGTCTTCGGGGGCTACAAAAGACCCAGTACTTC. Encoded protein: CASSLRGLQKTQYF.

This clonotype was observed a handful of times. The chain links TRBV5-5 to TRBJ2-5, with a weak D call TRBD2 (6 bases). CDR1 is SGHKS, CDR2 YYEKEE, per germline (reference sequence). The CDR3 loop spans 15 amino acids. V was clipped by 3 bases and J by 5 bases, with 17 bases between them. The CDR3 is CASSSDPRAGETQYF. The CDR3 DNA reads TGTGCCAGCAGCTCCGACCCGAGGGCGGGGGAGACCCAGTACTTC.

The V call is TRBV20-1, the J call TRBJ2-2; TRBD2 matches at 10 bases. The germline CDR1 and CDR2 sequences are DFQATT and SNEGSKA (reference sequence). Losses at the gene ends were 6 bases for V and 2 bases for J; bases not matched to a gene: 3. This CDR3 is built from 14 residues. The CDR3 reads CSASGGANTGELFF. The CDR3 DNA sequence: TGCAGTGCAAGCGGGGGGGCAAACACCGGGGAGCTGTTTTTT.

On this clonotype: A read error is possible here, since a much larger clone lies one base away. A read error is likely, as this CDR3 ends without the conserved phenylalanine or tryptophan. The chain joins TRBV5-1 to TRBJ1-5; weak D call: TRBD1 (5 bases). The CDR3 spans 16 residues. Trimming took 4 bases from V and 0 from J, leaving 14 bases between them. Looked up from germline, CDR1 is SGHRS and CDR2 is YFSETQ. CDR3 coding DNA: TGCGCCAGCAGCCGAGGACAAATCATTAGCAATCAGCCCCAGCATCTT. It yields the protein CASSRGQIISNQPQHL.

This clonotype has just a few counts. The chain combines TRBV7-9 with TRBJ2-1; no definite D call. V dropped 6 bases and J dropped 0 bases, with 6 bases sitting between them. The CDR3 has 13 amino acids. From germline, CDR1 is SEHNR and CDR2 FQNEAQ (reference sequence). The CDR3 loop reads CASSQSSYNEQFF. In nucleotides, the CDR3 is TGTGCCAGCAGTCAAAGCTCCTACAATGAGCAGTTCTTC.

This clonotype was picked up a small number of times. The rearrangement uses TRBV5-1 and TRBJ2-7, with D possibly matching TRBD1 (6 bases). There are 14 residues in the CDR3. In germline, CDR1 is SGHRS, CDR2 YFSETQ. The germline V and J ends were trimmed by 4 bases and 5 bases, with 16 bases remaining between them. DNA for the CDR3: TGCGCCAGCAGCCCGCGGGCAGGGGCGAACGAGCAGTACTTC. It yields the protein CASSPRAGANEQYF.

This clonotype showed up just a few times. The chain uses TRBV27 and TRBJ1-1, with D possibly matching TRBD1 (5 bases). The CDR3 is made up of 13 amino acids. Looked up from germline, CDR1 is MNHEY and CDR2 is SMNVEV (reference sequence). Trimming removed 2 bases at V and 5 bases at J, with 9 bases between. The CDR3 DNA reads TGTGCCAGCAGTTTAACAGGCCGTACTGAAGCTTTCTTT. This gives the protein CASSLTGRTEAFF.